The sequence of this T cell receptor (beta chain) was determined in a study of control samples from healthy donors and cancer patients. The germline CDR1 and CDR2 sequences are MGHRA and YSYEKL. CDR3 length equals 16 residues. V was shortened by 2 bases and J by 0 bases, with 14 bases between the two germline ends. The repertoire was sequenced with immunoSEQ multiplex PCR; TCRdb's copy has only in-frame clones and lacks some. Here the sample spans about 12,000 clones, approximately 93% being singletons. The gene calls are TRBV4-1 and TRBJ2-7, with D uncertain. The receptor's source is a man between 65 and 80 years old with head and neck cancer. Sequencing input: PBMCs. The CDR3, as DNA: TGCGCCAGCAGCCAACTTCAAGGCGAACGCTCCTACGAGCAGTACTTC. It encodes CASSQLQGERSYEQYF.